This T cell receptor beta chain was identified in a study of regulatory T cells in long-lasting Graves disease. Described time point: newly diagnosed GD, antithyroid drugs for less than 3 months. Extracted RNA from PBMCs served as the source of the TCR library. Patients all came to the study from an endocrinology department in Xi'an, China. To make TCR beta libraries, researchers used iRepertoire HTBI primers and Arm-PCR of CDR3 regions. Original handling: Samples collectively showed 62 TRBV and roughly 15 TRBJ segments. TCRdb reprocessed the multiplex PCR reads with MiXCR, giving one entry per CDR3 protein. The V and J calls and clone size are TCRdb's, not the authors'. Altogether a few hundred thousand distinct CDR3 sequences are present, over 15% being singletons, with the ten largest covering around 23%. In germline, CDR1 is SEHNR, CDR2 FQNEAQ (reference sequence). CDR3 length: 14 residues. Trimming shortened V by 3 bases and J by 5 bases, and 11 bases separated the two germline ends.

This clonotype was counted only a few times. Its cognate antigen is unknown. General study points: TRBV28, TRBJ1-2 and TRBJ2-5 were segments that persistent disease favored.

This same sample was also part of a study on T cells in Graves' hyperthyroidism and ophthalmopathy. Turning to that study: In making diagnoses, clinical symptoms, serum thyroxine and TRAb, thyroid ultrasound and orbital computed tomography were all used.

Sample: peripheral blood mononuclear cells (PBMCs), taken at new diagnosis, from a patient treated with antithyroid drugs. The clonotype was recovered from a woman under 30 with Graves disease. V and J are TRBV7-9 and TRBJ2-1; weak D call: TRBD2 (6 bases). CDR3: CASSFIAGHNEQFF. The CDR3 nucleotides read TGTGCCAGCAGCTTCATCGCGGGACACAATGAGCAGTTCTTC.